The rows below give T cell receptor beta chains drawn from one sample of a study of cytomegalovirus exposure and HLA in healthy donors. Profiling relied on immunoSEQ multiplex PCR, and the TCRdb table lists in-frame clones only, not all of them. This table holds more than 95,000 clones, about three quarters found once. Sequencing used PBMCs. The receptors derive from a man between 45 and 60 years old in good health and CMV-seronegative. CDR3s include the opening cysteine and the closing phenylalanine or tryptophan.

V	J	CDR3
TRBV7-9	TRBJ1-1	CASSLLTENTEAFF
TRBV2	TRBJ2-1	CASSGTVYNEQFF
TRBV5-6	TRBJ1-6	CASSRWTVDNSPLHF
TRBV5-4	TRBJ1-1	CASSPPRGLNTEAFF
TRBV6-1	TRBJ2-5	CASSAYRVETQYF
TRBV6-1	TRBJ2-2	CASRWQGALTGELFF
TRBV7-2	TRBJ2-2	CASSHPGLTGELFF
TRBV7-9	TRBJ1-2	CASSAGTGQHGGYTF
TRBV11-3	TRBJ2-3	CASSQGGEDTQYF
TRBV5-6	TRBJ1-2	CASSDRDRGFGYGYTF
TRBV2	TRBJ2-1	CASSVASGGAYNEQFF
TRBV6-1	TRBJ1-1	CASSGTRGGSEAFF
TRBV5-5	TRBJ1-5	CASSLVGAESSNQPQHF
TRBV7-9	TRBJ2-7	CASSLGEGEYEQYF
TRBV2	TRBJ1-1	CASSDRQTEAFF
TRBV7-9	TRBJ2-6	CASSLAGANVLTF
TRBV5-4	TRBJ2-3	CASSFGTSGGRSTDTQYF
TRBV2	TRBJ2-1	CASSERSSGVYNEQFF
TRBV4-1	TRBJ2-1	CASSQVGREIYNEQFF
TRBV5-1	TRBJ2-3	CASSLEGGRGTDTQYF
TRBV4-1	TRBJ2-1	CASSQEVGRKVSYNEQFF
TRBV7-2	TRBJ1-5	CASSQTQGDNQPQHF
TRBV28	TRBJ2-2	CATTPGGRTGELFF
TRBV2	TRBJ2-5	CASRMRTGGFRETQYF
TRBV5-5	TRBJ1-4	CASSWDSGGEKLFF
TRBV15	TRBJ1-2	CATSRDRAREGGYTF
TRBV19	TRBJ1-5	CASSTGRNQPQHF
TRBV19	TRBJ1-1	CASSIDRDRLLTEAFF
TRBV14	TRBJ2-2	CASSQVFVLEGTHKNTGELFF
TRBV19	TRBJ1-5	CASSIQANQPQHF
TRBV4-1	TRBJ2-3	CASSPRLAGAAGTDTQYF
TRBV4-3	TRBJ2-7	CASSQELARAGNEQYF
TRBV6-1	TRBJ1-5	CASRVGTVAQPQHF
TRBV11-3	TRBJ2-3	CASSPGSGGSTDTQYF
TRBV6-5	TRBJ2-7	CASTKGQEYEQYF
TRBV5-4	TRBJ1-1	CASITDRGRSTEAFF
TRBV7-9	TRBJ2-3	CASTRAGITDTQYF
TRBV7-3	TRBJ1-1	CASSLTRRENTEAFF
TRBV2	TRBJ2-5	CASSDSQLGQLRETQYF
TRBV6-1	TRBJ1-6	CASSEIWGQGAVSYNSPLHF
TRBV18	TRBJ1-6	CASSSSVFSPLHF
TRBV5-6	TRBJ2-5	CASSRGPGGGGETQYF
TRBV28	TRBJ2-4	CASKGTGMNIQYF
TRBV6-1	TRBJ2-6	CASSDLGRGEGANVLTF
TRBV4-1	TRBJ2-2	CASSLGQNTGELFF
TRBV10-3	TRBJ2-7	CAISETGGTYEQYF
TRBV7-9	TRBJ2-7	CASSQDSFPLEQYF
TRBV7-2	TRBJ1-5	CASSPGGTSNQPQHF
TRBV6-1	TRBJ2-3	CASSVTQGITDTQYF
TRBV9	TRBJ2-2	CASSAPQGSGELFF
TRBV6-5	TRBJ1-2	CASSEGLVNYGYTF
TRBV4-1	TRBJ2-3	CASSQDPGTGADTDTQYF
TRBV7-2	TRBJ2-2	CASSWDRGLTGELFF
TRBV7-2	TRBJ1-5	CASSRDRDQPQHF
TRBV18	TRBJ2-5	CASSHGQAYQETQYF